The 14 T cell receptor beta chains in this list originate from one sample, sequenced in a study of OX40 agonist ivuxolimab in advanced cancers. Assay used: immunoSEQ multiplex PCR; TCRdb lists only in-frame clones, some missing. The repertoire holds 90,000 or so clones, with more than 85% as singletons. This sample comprised CD4+ or CD8+ T cells sorted from blood, obtained in a trial of the OX40 agonist ivuxolimab. The receptors originated from an adult with an advanced solid tumor such as melanoma, head and neck, liver or kidney cancer.

This clone was seen a few times. The rearrangement links TRBV7-9 to TRBJ2-2; 9 nucleotides match TRBD1. The ends lost 0 bases at V and 3 bases at J; junction bases unmatched: 5. CDR3 length: 17 amino acids. Per germline, CDR1 SEHNR and CDR2 FQNEAQ (reference sequence). The CDR3 DNA sequence: TGTGCCAGCAGCTTAGCATTACAGGGGGCGGACACCGGGGAGCTGTTTTTT. It yields the protein CASSLALQGADTGELFF. Full variable domain (remainder filled in from reference TRBV7-9 and TRBJ2-2): DTGVSQNPRHKITKRGQNVTFRCDPISEHNRLYWYRQTLGQGPEFLTYFQNEAQLEKSRLLSDRFSAERPKGSFSTLEIQRTEQGDSAMYLCASSLALQGADTGELFFGEGSRLTVL.

The chain joins TRBV28 to TRBJ2-7; 7 bases are a match to TRBD1. The germline V gene encodes CDR1 MDHEN and CDR2 SYDVKM. The length of the CDR3 is 16 residues. The junction had 13 bases not matched to a gene; V was cut back by 6 bases and J by 2 bases. The CDR3 reads CASSPLARGNAYEQYF. The CDR3 DNA reads TGTGCCAGCAGCCCCTTGGCCAGGGGGAATGCCTACGAGCAGTACTTC.

The V call is TRBV18, the J call TRBJ1-2; D unresolved. The V end lost 2 bases, the J end lost 7 bases, and 8 bases lay between the germline ends. Germline values: CDR1 KGHSH, CDR2 LQKENI. The CDR3 extends over 12 amino acids. The CDR3 protein is CASSPGDGGYTF. The CDR3, as DNA: TGTGCCAGCTCACCAGGGGATGGTGGCTACACCTTC. The whole variable domain, remainder taken from reference TRBV18 and TRBJ1-2, is NAGVMQNPRHLVRRRGQEARLRCSPMKGHSHVYWYRQLPEEGLKFMVYLQKENIIDESGMPKERFSAEFPKEGPSILRIQQVVRGDSAAYFCASSPGDGGYTFGSGTRLTVV.

This sequence joins TRBV5-6 and TRBJ1-5; TRBD1 might be the D (5 bases). This CDR3 spans 14 amino acids. Germline V gene sequence: CDR1 SGHDT, CDR2 YYEEEE. Trimming shortened V by 1 base and J by 5 bases, and 10 bases separated the two germline ends. This CDR3 reads CASSLWKGHQPQHF. CDR3 DNA sequence: TGTGCCAGCAGCTTGTGGAAGGGGCATCAGCCCCAGCATTTT.

The rearrangement links TRBV28 to TRBJ2-7; a weak D match, TRBD2 (6 bases). There are 14 residues in the CDR3. V shed 4 bases and J shed 2 bases, with 12 bases lying between them. Germline CDR1 and CDR2: MDHEN and SYDVKM. The CDR3 is CASSSSALTYEQYF. In nucleotides, the CDR3 is TGTGCCAGCAGTTCTAGCGCCCTAACCTACGAGCAGTACTTC.

This chain links TRBV19 with TRBJ1-4; D is unclear. CDR3 size: 14 residues. V shed 8 bases and J shed 5 bases, with 15 bases lying between them. The germline V gene has CDR1 LNHDA and CDR2 SQIVND (reference sequence). The CDR3 loop is CASAGGTINEKLFF. The DNA for the CDR3 is TGTGCCAGTGCCGGCGGAACGATCAATGAAAAACTGTTTTTT.

The CDR3 region is CASSHDRTGSTEAFF. The CDR3 DNA sequence: TGCGCCAGCAGCCACGACAGAACAGGGAGCACTGAAGCTTTCTTT. This chain links TRBV4-1 with TRBJ1-1, with D tentatively TRBD1 (6 bases). V dropped 3 bases and J dropped 4 bases, with 15 bases sitting between them. Germline CDR1 reads MGHRA; CDR2 reads YSYEKL. CDR3 length: 15 residues.

This rearrangement joins TRBV5-1 to TRBJ2-2, with 9 bases fitting TRBD1. With V trimmed by 3 bases and J by 5 bases, 11 bases remained unmatched. Germline V lookup: CDR1 SGHRS, CDR2 YFSETQ. The CDR3 runs 17 residues. This CDR3 reads CASSWTWGTGITGELFF. The CDR3 DNA sequence: TGCGCCAGCAGCTGGACATGGGGGACAGGGATAACCGGGGAGCTGTTTTTT.

CDR3 region: CASSSQGTATTDTQYF. The CDR3 DNA reads TGCGCCAGCAGCTCACAGGGTACCGCTACCACAGATACGCAGTATTTT. The rearrangement uses TRBV5-1 and TRBJ2-3; D might be TRBD1 (6 bases). The CDR3 extends over 16 amino acids. The germline V gene has CDR1 SGHRS and CDR2 YFSETQ. The V and J ends lost 3 bases and 2 bases respectively, with 16 bases between them.

V usage is TRBV6-5 and J usage is TRBJ2-1, with 13 bases lining up with TRBD2. Germline CDR1 reads MNHEY; CDR2 reads SVGAGI. There are 14 residues in the CDR3. V lost 0 bases and J lost 12; bases outside the gene matches: 2. DNA for the CDR3: TGTGCCAGCAGTTACTCCTGGACTAGCGGGGGGCAGTTCTTC. Protein product: CASSYSWTSGGQFF.

The chain recombines TRBV18 with TRBJ2-7; 9 bases are a match to TRBD1. This CDR3 comprises 13 residues. The germline V gene has CDR1 KGHSH and CDR2 LQKENI. Trimming at V came to 6 bases and at J to 3 bases, leaving 3 bases not matched to a gene. In DNA, the CDR3 is TGTGCCAGCTCTTCGACAGGGGGCTACGAGCAGTACTTC. Protein: CASSSTGGYEQYF.

The gene calls are TRBV7-2 and TRBJ2-7; D unclear. Trimming took off 7 bases at V and 6 bases at J, with 16 bases between the two ends. The CDR3 is 13 amino acids. Germline loops: CDR1 SGHTA, CDR2 FQGNSA. CDR3 loop: CASTKERTAEQYF. In DNA form, the CDR3 reads TGTGCCAGCACAAAAGAGAGAACAGCCGAGCAGTACTTC.

This clone was observed a single time. This chain uses TRBV2 with TRBJ2-3, with TRBD2 matching 7 bases. Germline CDR1 is SNHLY and CDR2 is FYNNEI. Losses at the gene ends were 7 bases for V and 4 bases for J; bases not matched to a gene: 8. This CDR3 is built from 14 residues. The CDR3: CASMFGGGPDTQYF. In nucleotides, the CDR3 is TGTGCCAGCATGTTTGGGGGAGGGCCAGATACGCAGTATTTT.

The chain couples TRBV18 to TRBJ2-1; D is possibly TRBD1 (5 bases). Trimming stripped 3 bases from V and 5 bases from J, with 14 bases between. CDR3 size: 15 residues. The germline V gene has CDR1 KGHSH and CDR2 LQKENI. For the CDR3, the DNA is TGTGCCAGCTCACCGGGGCAGTTTAATAACAATGAGCAGTTCTTC. Encoded protein: CASSPGQFNNNEQFF.